This record looks at one T cell receptor (beta chain) sequence and its context. This sample was included in a study of T cells in lung cancer brain metastases. Germline CDR1 MDHEN, CDR2 SYDVKM. The CDR3 length is 14 residues. V was shortened by 6 bases and J by 0 bases, with 11 bases between the two germline ends. Method: immunoSEQ multiplex PCR; TCRdb's copy keeps in-frame clones and lacks some. Of several thousand clones in the sample, more than 75% were seen once. This TCR came from a woman between 45 and 65 years old with non-small cell lung cancer that had spread to the brain. The sequenced sample was tumor tissue from a brain metastasis. This sequence joins TRBV28 and TRBJ1-1; possible D gene TRBD1, 5 bases. The CDR3 sequence is CASRAGTVNTEAFF. DNA of the CDR3: TGTGCCAGCAGAGCCGGGACCGTGAACACTGAAGCTTTCTTT.